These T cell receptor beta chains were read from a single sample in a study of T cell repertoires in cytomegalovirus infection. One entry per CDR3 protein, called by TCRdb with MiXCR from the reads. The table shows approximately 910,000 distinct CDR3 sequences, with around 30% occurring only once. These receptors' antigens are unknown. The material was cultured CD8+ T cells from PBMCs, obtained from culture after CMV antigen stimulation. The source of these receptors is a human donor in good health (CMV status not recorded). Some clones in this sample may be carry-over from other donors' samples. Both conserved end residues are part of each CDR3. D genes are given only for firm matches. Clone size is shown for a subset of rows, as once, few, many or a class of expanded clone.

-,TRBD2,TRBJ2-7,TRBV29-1,TGCAGCGTTTCGACTAGCGGGGGTCTTTACGAGCAGTACTTC,CSVSTSGGLYEQYF
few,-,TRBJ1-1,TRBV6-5,TGTGCCAGCAGTTTCGACGGGGCTGAAGCTTTCTTT,CASSFDGAEAFF
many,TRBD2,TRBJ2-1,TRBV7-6,TGTGCCAGCAGCCACCCTAGGGTGGGGGGGGGTTCAGTTGATGAGCAGTTCTTC,CASSHPRVGGGSVDEQFF
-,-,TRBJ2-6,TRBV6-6,TGTGCCAGCAGTTACTCGAGGGACATCGTTTCTGGGGCCAACGTCCTGACTTTC,CASSYSRDIVSGANVLTF
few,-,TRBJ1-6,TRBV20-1,TGCAGTGCTAGGGGAGTCGCCTATAATTCACCCCTCCACTTT,CSARGVAYNSPLHF
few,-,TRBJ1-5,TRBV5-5,TGTGCCAGCAGCTTATTAGTCAGCAATCAGCCCCAGCATTTT,CASSLLVSNQPQHF
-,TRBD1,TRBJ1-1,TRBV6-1,TGTGCCAGCAGTCAATGGACAGGGGGCACTGAAGCTTTCTTT,CASSQWTGGTEAFF
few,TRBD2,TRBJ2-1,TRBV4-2,TGTGCCAGCAGCCAACCGACTAGCGGGGGGGACAATGAGCAGTTCTTC,CASSQPTSGGDNEQFF
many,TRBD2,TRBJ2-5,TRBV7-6,TGTGCCAGCAGCCCCGGAGCTAGCGGGGGCGGGGAAGAGACCCAGTACTTC,CASSPGASGGGEETQYF
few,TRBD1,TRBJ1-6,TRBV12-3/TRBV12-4,TGTGCCAGCAGTTCACTGACAGGGGGTAATTCACCCCTCCACTTT,CASSSLTGGNSPLHF
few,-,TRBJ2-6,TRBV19,TGTGCCAGTAGTATCTCCGGGTTCTCTGGGGCCAACGTCCTGACTTTC,CASSISGFSGANVLTF
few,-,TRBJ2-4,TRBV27,TGTGCCAGCAGTCCCACGGGGATAACAGGGCCAAGGGACATTCAGTACTTC,CASSPTGITGPRDIQYF
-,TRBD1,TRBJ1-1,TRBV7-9,TGTGCCAGCAGCTCACGTCCCGGGACAGATCGCATGAACACTGAAGCTTTCTTT,CASSSRPGTDRMNTEAFF
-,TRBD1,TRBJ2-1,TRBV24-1,TGTGCCACCAGTGACTCGGACAGGGGAGACGACAATGAGCAGTTCTTC,CATSDSDRGDDNEQFF
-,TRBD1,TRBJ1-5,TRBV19,TGTGCCAGTAGTCCCCGGGACAGGTGGTTACTAAGTCAGCCCCAGCATTTT,CASSPRDRWLLSQPQHF
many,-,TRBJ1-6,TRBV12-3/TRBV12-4,TGTGCCAGCAGCCCCTCAAGAGTTAATTCACCCCTCCACTTT,CASSPSRVNSPLHF
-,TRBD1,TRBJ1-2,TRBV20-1,TGCAGTGCTAGAGACCTCCGGGACAGGGGGCCTTATGGCTACACCTTC,CSARDLRDRGPYGYTF
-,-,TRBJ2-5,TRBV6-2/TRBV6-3,TGTGCCAACAGTTACACGGACAAATCGTACCAAGAGACCCAGTACTTC,CANSYTDKSYQETQYF
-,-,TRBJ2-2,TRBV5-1,TGCGCCAGCAGCAGTGTTCGTCGCTACACCGGGGAGCTGTTTTTT,CASSSVRRYTGELFF
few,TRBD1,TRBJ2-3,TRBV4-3,TGCGCCAGCAGCCAAGATACGGACAGGGGATTAGATACGCAGTATTTT,CASSQDTDRGLDTQYF
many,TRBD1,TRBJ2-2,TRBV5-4,TGTGCCAGCAGCTTGGAACCCCATGGGACAGGGAACACCGGGGAGCTGTTTTTT,CASSLEPHGTGNTGELFF
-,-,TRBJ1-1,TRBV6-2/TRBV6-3,TGTGCCAGCAGTACGGGAAGGAACACTGAAGCTTTCTTT,CASSTGRNTEAFF
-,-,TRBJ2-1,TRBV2,TGTGCCAGCAGTGTAAGCTGGGCCGGCCATGAGCAGTTCTTC,CASSVSWAGHEQFF
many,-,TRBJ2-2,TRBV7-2,TGTGCCAGCAGCTACGGACAGATCGCGAACACCGGGGAGCTGTTTTTT,CASSYGQIANTGELFF
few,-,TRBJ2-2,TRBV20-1,TGCAGTGCTAGAGGGGGTTACAACACCGGGGAGCTGTTTTTT,CSARGGYNTGELFF
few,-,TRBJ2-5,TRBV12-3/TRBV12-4,TGTGCCAGCAATACGGGGTTCTCGGAGACCCAGTACTTC,CASNTGFSETQYF
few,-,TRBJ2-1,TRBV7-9,TGTGCCAGCATCCCACCCCGGAGGGACAATGAGCAGTTCTTC,CASIPPRRDNEQFF
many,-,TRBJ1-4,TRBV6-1,TGTGCCAGCAGCCCCCGGGGGGGGGGAACAGATGAAAAACTGTTTTTT,CASSPRGGGTDEKLFF
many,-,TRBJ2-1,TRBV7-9,TGTGCCAGCAGGGCGTCCCAGGGACACCCCAATGAGCAGTTCTTC,CASRASQGHPNEQFF
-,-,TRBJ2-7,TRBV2,TGTGCCAGCACCCGAGGTGGGACCTACGAGCAGTACTTC,CASTRGGTYEQYF
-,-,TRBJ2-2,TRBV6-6,TGTGCCAGCAGTTACTCTAGCTATCCCACGAACACCGGGGAGCTGTTTTTT,CASSYSSYPTNTGELFF
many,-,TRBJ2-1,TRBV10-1,TGCGCCAGCAGTGAGTCGCCGATTGGGCGGTTCTTC,CASSESPIGRFF
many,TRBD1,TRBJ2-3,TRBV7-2,TGTGCCAGCAGCTTAGCGGGACAGGGGTCCCAAAGGGTCACAGATACGCAGTATTTT,CASSLAGQGSQRVTDTQYF
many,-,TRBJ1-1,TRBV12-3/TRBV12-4,TGTGCCAGCAGCCTTAGTCCTAGTCACACTGAAGCTTTCTTT,CASSLSPSHTEAFF
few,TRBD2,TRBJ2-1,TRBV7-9,TGTGCCAGCAGCTTACGGCTAGCGGGAATGGATGAGCAGTTCTTC,CASSLRLAGMDEQFF
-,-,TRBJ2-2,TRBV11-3,TGTGCCAGCAGTCCTGGCCGGGGGCAAGCCGGGGAGCTGTTTTTT,CASSPGRGQAGELFF
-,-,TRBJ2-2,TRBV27,TGTGCCAGCAGTTTGACGGCAACCACCGGGGAGCTGTTTTTT,CASSLTATTGELFF
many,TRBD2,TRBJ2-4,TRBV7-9,TGTGCCAGCAGTTGGAGAGCGGGGGAGAAGTACTTC,CASSWRAGEKYF
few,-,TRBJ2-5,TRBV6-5,TGTGCCAGCAGTTACTCGTCTGGTTACCAGTACTTC,CASSYSSGYQYF
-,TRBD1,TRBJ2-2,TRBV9,TGTGCCAGCAGCGAGGACAGGGAGAACACCGGGGAGCAGTTTTTT,CASSEDRENTGEQFF
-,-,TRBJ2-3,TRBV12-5,TGTGCTAGTGGTTGGAAAGATACGCAGTATTTT,CASGWKDTQYF
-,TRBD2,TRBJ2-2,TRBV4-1,TGCGCCAGCAGCCCGCGGGGGACTAGCGATTGGAGGGAGCTGTTTTTT,CASSPRGTSDWRELFF
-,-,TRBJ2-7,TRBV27,TGTGCCAGCATGGTGGGGGACGACTACGAGCAGTACTTC,CASMVGDDYEQYF
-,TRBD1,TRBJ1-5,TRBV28,TGTGCCAGCAGGGGGGAGGGACAGGGGAATCAGCCCCAGCATTTT,CASRGEGQGNQPQHF
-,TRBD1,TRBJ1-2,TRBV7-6,TGTGCCAGCAGCTTAAGGGACAGGGACTATGGCTACACCTTC,CASSLRDRDYGYTF
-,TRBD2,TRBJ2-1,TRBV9,TGTGCCAGCAGCATGGGGACTAGCGGTATGAATGAGCAGTTCTTC,CASSMGTSGMNEQFF
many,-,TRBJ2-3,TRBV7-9,TGTGCCAGCAGGCCTAGTACCCGCACAGATACGCAGTATTTT,CASRPSTRTDTQYF
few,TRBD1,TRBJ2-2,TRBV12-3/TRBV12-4,TGTGCCAGCAGTTTCTTGACAGGGGCGAACACCGGGGAGCTGTTTTTT,CASSFLTGANTGELFF
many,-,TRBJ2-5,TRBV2,TGTGCCAGCAGTGGCTCGTCAGTTCAAGAGACCCAGTACTTC,CASSGSSVQETQYF
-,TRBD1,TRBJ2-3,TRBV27,TGTGCCAGCGGCTCATGGACAGGGGGCTCAGATACGCAGTATTTT,CASGSWTGGSDTQYF
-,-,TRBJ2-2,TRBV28,TGTGCCAGCAGGGCGGACAGCGGGAACACCGGGGAGCTGTTTTTT,CASRADSGNTGELFF
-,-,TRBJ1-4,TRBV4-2,TGTGCCAGCAGCCAAGATATGGCAGGGGTCGAAAAACTGTTTTTT,CASSQDMAGVEKLFF